This TCR beta chain was captured by sequencing in a study of spatial heterogeneity in lung cancer. Each CDR3 protein is one row after TCRdb ran MiXCR on the 5' RACE reads. The sample contains some 9,500 distinct CDR3 sequences, roughly an eighth of which appear only once. Time point specified: sample taken at primary tumor resection. Untreated early-stage non-small cell lung cancer patients, some 70 in total, were the donors. The study sequenced unsorted whole RNA from tumor, nontumor lung or frozen PBMC. Judged by abundance, this clonotype is medium-sized. The target antigen is unknown. This beta chain is an unintended read in a library built for alpha chains; its size means little. Notes on the study in general: Counts of expanded alpha and beta TCRs within tumors tracked the tumor nonsynonymous mutation count.

V gave up 5 bases and J gave up 4 bases, with 21 bases separating them. The V gene's germline CDR1 is MGHRA and CDR2 YSYEKL. The CDR3 runs 17 residues. The input for sequencing was lung tumor tissue, taken at surgery. V and J are TRBV4-1 and TRBJ2-1, with a tentative D call TRBD2 (5 bases). The sequence came from a male donor with early-stage non-small cell lung cancer. CDR3 nucleotide sequence: TGCGCCAGCAGCGTTTCCGGGCCATCTAGCCAGTACAATGAGCAGTTCTTC. Encoded protein: CASSVSGPSSQYNEQFF.